This T cell receptor (beta chain) was observed in a study of a mutant IDH1 vaccine in newly diagnosed glioma. Findings and limits, study-wide: Pseudoprogression appeared unlinked to shifts in leading peripheral T cell clonotypes.

Germline trimming cut 3 bases from V and 4 bases from J; bases unmatched to any gene: 15. From germline, CDR1 is SGHDT and CDR2 YYEEEE. The CDR3 has 19 amino acids. TCRdb keeps only in-frame clones here, not all; method: immunoSEQ multiplex PCR. The repertoire has 35,000 or so clones, under 90% of them found once; the top ten carry around 15%. In regard to this clone: Its antigen is undetermined.

The time point is: week 11, during vaccination. Vaccination used 300 ug of mutant IDH1 20-mer peptide per dose, with topical imiquimod. Each of the donors came in with new WHO grade 3 or 4 astrocytomas that were IDH1-mutant and ATRX-lost. This sequence originates from a woman aged 25 to 39 with glioma. Some clones in this sample may be carry-over from other donors' samples. The chain recombines TRBV5-6 with TRBJ2-4; 11 bases are shared with TRBD1. This specimen consisted of peripheral blood mononuclear cells (PBMCs), obtained from a glioma patient whose treatment included an IDH1 peptide vaccine. CDR3 region: CASSSMAYRGQGGKNIQYF. DNA of the CDR3: TGTGCCAGCAGCTCGATGGCCTACCGGGGACAGGGGGGGAAAAACATTCAGTACTTC.